This T cell receptor (beta chain) originates from a study of shared clonotypes between healthy human individuals. Of note for this clone: Its antigen is undetermined.

Trimming cost V 4 bases and J 5 bases; bases outside gene matches: 5. This CDR3 is built from 14 residues. The germline V gene has CDR1 KGHSH and CDR2 LQKENI. The study ran the assay at deep level. TCRdb keeps only in-frame clones here, not all; method: immunoSEQ multiplex PCR. The table includes some 1,400,000 clones, roughly 96% detected once. Study outcomes and limitations: Shared across a handful of donors were around 5% of the naive CD4 clonotypes.

Those who donated, Caucasian adults without exception, all lived in Nashville, Tennessee. CD4+ cell separation produced CD45RA+ naive and CD45RA-negative memory subsets. This receptor was identified in a man younger than 40 in good health. The specimen was naive CD4+ T cells sorted from blood. Noted subset: CD45RA+ positively selected. The V gene is TRBV18, the J gene TRBJ2-1; the match to TRBD1 covers 7 bases. CDR3 DNA: TGTGCCAGCTCACTACGGACAGGAGACAATGAGCAGTTCTTC. It specifies CASSLRTGDNEQFF. The whole variable domain, filled in from reference TRBV18 and TRBJ2-1, reads NAGVMQNPRHLVRRRGQEARLRCSPMKGHSHVYWYRQLPEEGLKFMVYLQKENIIDESGMPKERFSAEFPKEGPSILRIQQVVRGDSAAYFCASSLRTGDNEQFFGPGTRLTVL.